The 32 T cell receptor beta chains below all came from one sample that was sequenced in a study of blood T cell repertoires in COVID-19. Measured with immunoSEQ multiplex PCR; TCRdb has only the in-frame clones, and not every one. Of about 25,000 clones listed, about 89% are singletons. Sample: peripheral blood. The receptors come from a man between 65 and 85 years old with acute or convalescent COVID-19.

V and J are TRBV18 and TRBJ1-2, with a weak D call TRBD1 (5 bases). The germline V gene encodes CDR1 KGHSH and CDR2 LQKENI. There are 18 residues in the CDR3. Trimming removed 2 bases at V and 0 bases at J, with 19 bases between. DNA of the CDR3: TGTGCCAGCTCACCAGGGGCCGGGCCCCGCAGAACTAACTATGGCTACACCTTC. It specifies CASSPGAGPRRTNYGYTF.

The chain employs TRBV6-5 and TRBJ1-6, with TRBD1 matching over 9 bases. Germline V gene lookup returns CDR1 MNHEY and CDR2 SVGAGI. This CDR3 contains 13 residues. The V gene end was trimmed by 8 bases and the J gene end by 9 bases; junction bases not matched to a gene: 5. Here the CDR3 DNA reads TGTGCCAGCGCCCGGGACAGGGTTTCACCCCTCCACTTT. Translation: CASARDRVSPLHF.

Here the CDR3 DNA reads TGTGCCAGTAGTCCCGGAACCCGGACAGGGGGGCAAGAGACCCAGTACTTC. It encodes CASSPGTRTGGQETQYF. This chain links TRBV19 with TRBJ2-5; 10 positions agree with TRBD1. V gave up 5 bases and J gave up 2 bases; unmatched junction bases: 11. This CDR3 region has 17 residues. From germline, CDR1 is LNHDA and CDR2 SQIVND (reference sequence).

The chain links TRBV10-3 to TRBJ2-3; D is undetermined. The V gene's germline CDR1 is ENHRY and CDR2 SYGVKD. There are 13 residues in the CDR3. With 6 bases removed from V and 2 bases from J, the gap between germline ends came to 9 bases. Written as DNA, the CDR3 is TGTGCCATCAGCCTTTCTTCCACAGATACGCAGTATTTT. Translated, it gives CAISLSSTDTQYF.

CDR3 nucleotide sequence: TGTGCCAGCAGCTTGCGGGGCGGGGGGGAGACCCAGTACTTC. Translating gives CASSLRGGGETQYF. The gene calls are TRBV5-5 and TRBJ2-5; 8 bases line up with TRBD2. V lost 1 base and J lost 5; bases outside the gene matches: 4. The CDR3 has 14 residues. From germline, CDR1 is SGHKS and CDR2 YYEKEE (reference sequence).

The rearrangement joins TRBV28 to TRBJ2-7, with a possible D match to TRBD1 (6 bases). This CDR3 contains 13 residues. The germline V and J ends were trimmed by 5 bases and 3 bases, with 11 bases remaining between them. From germline, CDR1 is MDHEN and CDR2 SYDVKM. The chain's CDR3 is CASSPSGDYEQYF. CDR3 nucleotide sequence: TGTGCCAGCAGTCCATCAGGGGACTACGAGCAGTACTTC. Looking up the rest from reference TRBV28 and TRBJ2-7 gives the full variable domain: DVKVTQSSRYLVKRTGEKVFLECVQDMDHENMFWYRQDPGLGLRLIYFSYDVKMKEKGDIPEGYSVSREKKERFSLILESASTNQTSMYLCASSPSGDYEQYFGPGTRLTVT.

The chain carries TRBV5-1 and TRBJ2-2, with 8 bases fitting TRBD2. Per germline, CDR1 SGHRS and CDR2 YFSETQ. The V and J ends lost 1 base and 1 base, in that order; junction bases with no gene match: 3. The CDR3 length is 16 residues. CDR3 residues: CASSLPAGVNTGELFF. CDR3 nucleotide sequence: TGCGCCAGCAGCTTGCCAGCGGGAGTGAACACCGGGGAGCTGTTTTTT. Drawing the rest from reference TRBV5-1 and TRBJ2-2, the complete variable domain is KAGVTQTPRYLIKTRGQQVTLSCSPISGHRSVSWYQQTPGQGLQFLFEYFSETQRNKGNFPGRFSGRQFSNSRSEMNVSTLELGDSALYLCASSLPAGVNTGELFFGEGSRLTVL.

This clone was recorded once. This chain uses TRBV5-6 with TRBJ2-3; 9 bases are a match to TRBD1. The CDR3 runs to 14 residues. The J segment lost 7 bases and the V segment lost 5 bases, leaving 8 bases of the junction unmatched. Germline V lookup: CDR1 SGHDT, CDR2 YYEEEE. The CDR3 here is CASRGTGRENTQYF. CDR3 nucleotide sequence: TGTGCCAGCAGGGGGACAGGGCGAGAGAATACGCAGTATTTT.

This chain joins TRBV9 and TRBJ2-1, with D maybe TRBD2 (6 bases). From germline, CDR1 is SGDLS and CDR2 YYNGEE. The CDR3 consists of 15 residues. Trimming removed 0 bases from V and 3 bases from J, with 10 bases in between. The CDR3 DNA reads TGTGCCAGCAGCGTAGACCCAGCGGGCTACAATGAGCAGTTCTTC. It yields the protein CASSVDPAGYNEQFF.

The gene calls are TRBV11-2 and TRBJ2-7, with TRBD1 matching 8 bases. This CDR3 spans 16 amino acids. The V segment lost 1 base and the J segment 0 bases; nucleotides outside the gene matches: 5. Germline values: CDR1 SGHAT, CDR2 FQNNGV. This CDR3 is CASSLGTGISSYEQYF. The CDR3 nucleotides read TGTGCCAGCAGCTTAGGGACAGGGATAAGCTCCTACGAGCAGTACTTC.

This clone has only one observation. The rearrangement links TRBV4-2 to TRBJ2-7; 8 bases match TRBD2. The CDR3 extends over 15 amino acids. Germline values: CDR1 LGHNA, CDR2 YNFKEQ. The ends lost 0 bases at V and 3 bases at J; junction bases unmatched: 4. CDR3 in amino acids: CASSQDRSGSYEQYF. The CDR3, as DNA: TGTGCCAGCAGCCAAGATCGAAGCGGGAGCTACGAGCAGTACTTC.

This clone was detected once. The chain links TRBV4-2 to TRBJ1-6, with D perhaps TRBD1 (5 bases). V shed 3 bases and J shed 7 bases, with 16 bases lying between them. The germline V gene encodes CDR1 LGHNA and CDR2 YNFKEQ. The CDR3 covers 16 residues. In nucleotides, the CDR3 is TGTGCCAGCAGCCAGGGGTCCGTGACAGAGAATTCACCCCTCCACTTT. Amino acid sequence: CASSQGSVTENSPLHF.

The chain recombines TRBV18 with TRBJ1-1; TRBD1 is a possible D gene (5 bases). Trimming cost V 4 bases and J 0 bases, with 9 bases left between them. The CDR3 contains 14 residues. The germline V gene encodes CDR1 KGHSH and CDR2 LQKENI. The CDR3 region is CASSLDRVNTEAFF. CDR3 DNA sequence: TGTGCCAGCTCACTCGACAGAGTGAACACTGAAGCTTTCTTT.

The rearrangement joins TRBV28 to TRBJ1-6, with TRBD1 matching 11 bases. Germline assignment: CDR1 MDHEN and CDR2 SYDVKM. The CDR3 contains 16 residues. The trim removed 2 bases at V and 7 bases at J, leaving 4 bases unmatched. The CDR3 is CASSLPGTGGNSPLHF. Here the CDR3 DNA reads TGTGCCAGCAGTTTACCCGGGACAGGGGGGAATTCACCCCTCCACTTT.

The chain employs TRBV5-1 and TRBJ2-3; TRBD2 aligns across 11 bases. The CDR3 has 17 amino acids. V lost 0 bases and J lost 3; bases outside the gene matches: 6. The germline V gene encodes CDR1 SGHRS and CDR2 YFSETQ. The CDR3 DNA reads as TGCGCCAGCAGCTTGGGGACTAGCGGGTGGGGGACAGATACGCAGTATTTT. Amino acids: CASSLGTSGWGTDTQYF.

The V and J genes are TRBV27 and TRBJ1-2; TRBD1 agrees at 10 bases. J was trimmed by 0 bases and V by 6 bases; bases with no gene match: 7. The CDR3 totals 16 residues. Germline V gene data show CDR1 as MNHEY and CDR2 as SMNVEV (reference sequence). The CDR3 region is CASSPRTGGSNYGYTF. CDR3 in DNA: TGTGCCAGCAGCCCTCGGACAGGGGGTTCTAACTATGGCTACACCTTC.

The chain recombines TRBV3-1 (or the pseudogene TRBV3-2) with TRBJ2-5; TRBD1 matches 9 bases. The germline V gene has CDR1 LGHDT and CDR2 YNNKEL (reference sequence). V gave up 6 bases and J gave up 6 bases; unmatched junction bases: 5. The CDR3 length is 13 residues. Here the CDR3 DNA reads TGTGCCAGCAGTCGGGACAGGGATCAGACCCAGTACTTC. Amino acid sequence: CASSRDRDQTQYF.

V usage is TRBV25-1 and J usage is TRBJ1-5; 7 nucleotides align to TRBD1. The CDR3 has 16 residues. The junction had 7 bases not matched to a gene; V was cut back by 5 bases and J by 0 bases. In germline, CDR1 is MGHDK, CDR2 SYGVNS. CDR3 sequence reads: CASSLRDSDSNQPQHF. Here the CDR3 DNA reads TGTGCCAGCAGTCTCCGGGACAGCGATAGCAATCAGCCCCAGCATTTT.

The chain uses TRBV18 and TRBJ1-2, with D tentatively TRBD1 (5 bases). The germline V gene encodes CDR1 KGHSH and CDR2 LQKENI. The CDR3 is 16 residues long. Between the trimmed V and J ends, which lost 2 bases and 4 bases, there was a span of 17 bases. The CDR3 reads CASSPSLITGGYGYTF. DNA for the CDR3: TGTGCCAGCTCACCAAGTTTAATTACGGGGGGCTATGGCTACACCTTC.

The gene calls are TRBV15 and TRBJ1-1, with D possibly matching TRBD1 (5 bases). Between the trimmed V and J ends, which lost 2 bases and 6 bases, there was a span of 13 bases. The V gene's germline CDR1 is LNHNV and CDR2 YYDKDF (reference sequence). This CDR3 contains 14 residues. CDR3: CATSRSGPGAEAFF. The CDR3 region has the DNA TGTGCCACCAGCAGATCAGGGCCGGGCGCTGAAGCTTTCTTT.

The CDR3 bases are TGTGCCAGCAGGGCAGGGGAAGAGACCCAGTACTTC. It translates to CASRAGEETQYF. This chain uses TRBV6-5 with TRBJ2-5, with D perhaps matching TRBD1 (6 bases). Trimming pared 6 bases from V and 3 bases from J, leaving 8 bases between. Germline lookup yields CDR1 MNHEY and CDR2 SVGAGI. CDR3 length equals 12 residues.

The V call is TRBV29-1, the J call TRBJ1-2; 7 bases map to TRBD1. This CDR3 comprises 15 residues. V dropped 1 base and J dropped 7; count of bases not matched to a gene: 12. Germline CDR1 is SQVTM and CDR2 is ANQGSEA. The CDR3 here is CSVEGRNRGSFGYTF. The CDR3 DNA reads TGCAGCGTTGAAGGTCGGAACAGGGGAAGCTTTGGCTACACCTTC.

The chain employs TRBV19 and TRBJ1-2; D gene unclear. CDR1 and CDR2 (germline): LNHDA, SQIVND (reference sequence). V was pared by 4 bases and J by 4 bases, with 7 bases between. This CDR3 contains 12 residues. Here the CDR3 DNA reads TGTGCCAGTAGTAGCCAGGCCTATGGCTACACCTTC. It specifies CASSSQAYGYTF.

The chain is built from TRBV3-1 (or the pseudogene TRBV3-2) and TRBJ2-7, with D uncertain. The ends were cut back, 4 bases at V and 4 bases at J, with 5 bases in the middle. The CDR3 runs 11 residues. Germline CDR1 LGHDT, CDR2 YNNKEL (reference sequence). CDR3 bases: TGTGCCAGCAGCCCCGGTTACGAGCAGTACTTC. Its protein product is CASSPGYEQYF.

The chain combines TRBV6-1 with TRBJ1-5; a possible D gene is TRBD1 (6 bases). Between the trimmed V and J ends, which lost 3 bases and 5 bases, there was a span of 11 bases. Germline CDR1 and CDR2: MNHNS and SASEGT. CDR3 length equals 14 residues. The CDR3, as DNA: TGTGCCAGCAGTGACGGACAGCTTTATCAGCCCCAGCATTTT. It is translated as CASSDGQLYQPQHF.

This rearrangement joins TRBV20-1 to TRBJ2-1, with 10 bases fitting TRBD2. In germline, CDR1 is DFQATT, CDR2 SNEGSKA (reference sequence). The CDR3 has 14 amino acids. J gave up 3 bases and V 3 bases, and 2 bases lay outside the gene matches. CDR3 loop: CSASRTSGYNEQFF. The DNA for the CDR3 is TGCAGTGCTAGTCGGACTAGCGGCTACAATGAGCAGTTCTTC.

V usage is TRBV5-6 and J usage is TRBJ2-3, with D tentatively TRBD1 (6 bases). Germline CDR1 reads SGHDT; CDR2 reads YYEEEE. V was shortened by 2 bases and J by 5 bases, with 18 bases between the two germline ends. CDR3 length: 16 amino acids. The CDR3 DNA reads TGTGCCAGCAGCTTCCAGGACAGAAGATACATAGATACGCAGTATTTT. Translation gives CASSFQDRRYIDTQYF. The variable domain in full, with the rest retrieved from reference TRBV5-6 and TRBJ2-3, is DAGVTQSPTHLIKTRGQQVTLRCSPKSGHDTVSWYQQALGQGPQFIFQYYEEEERQRGNFPDRFSGHQFPNYSSELNVNALLLGDSALYLCASSFQDRRYIDTQYFGPGTRLTVL.

This clone appeared once. V usage is TRBV4-1 and J usage is TRBJ1-4; 9 bases are a match to TRBD1. In germline, CDR1 is MGHRA, CDR2 YSYEKL. The CDR3 contains 15 residues. Trimming cost V 4 bases and J 7 bases; bases outside gene matches: 7. The CDR3 sequence is CASSRTGTGLEKLFF. CDR3 coding DNA: TGCGCCAGCAGCCGAACCGGGACAGGGCTTGAAAAACTGTTTTTT.

The V and J genes are TRBV24-1 and TRBJ2-1; possible D gene TRBD1, 6 bases. Germline CDR1 KGHDR, CDR2 SFDVKD. The V end lost 5 bases, the J end lost 5 bases, and 24 bases lay between the germline ends. The CDR3 is 18 amino acids. The CDR3 is CATSAPSGVAKGDNEQFF. In DNA, the CDR3 is TGTGCCACCAGTGCCCCATCCGGGGTGGCGAAGGGGGACAATGAGCAGTTCTTC.

For the CDR3, the DNA is TGTGCCAGCAGTTACAACGGGGGTGGGGGCTACACCTTC. Its translation: CASSYNGGGGYTF. This chain joins TRBV6-5 and TRBJ1-2; perhaps TRBD1 as D (5 bases). Deletions cut 2 bases from V and 8 bases from J, with 12 bases between. The germline V gene has CDR1 MNHEY and CDR2 SVGAGI. There are 13 residues in the CDR3.

V gene TRBV30 combines with J gene TRBJ2-1; 8 bases line up with TRBD2. Looked up from germline, CDR1 is GTSNPN and CDR2 is SVGIG (reference sequence). Trimming removed 3 bases from V and 6 bases from J; junction bases left unmatched: 13. The CDR3 covers 16 residues. The CDR3 coding sequence is TGTGCCTGGAGAATAAATCCGGGGGGGTTCCGCAATGAGCAGTTCTTC. It is translated as CAWRINPGGFRNEQFF. The full variable domain, rest sourced from reference TRBV30 and TRBJ2-1, is SQTIHQWPATLVQPVGSPLSLECTVEGTSNPNLYWYRQAAGRGLQLLFYSVGIGQISSEVPQNLSASRPQDRQFILSSKKLLLSDSGFYLCAWRINPGGFRNEQFFGPGTRLTVL.

This chain connects TRBV3-1 (or the pseudogene TRBV3-2) to TRBJ2-5; 13 bases agree with TRBD2. This CDR3 region has 16 residues. Germline trimming cut 5 bases from V and 1 base from J; bases unmatched to any gene: 4. Germline V gene sequence: CDR1 LGHDT, CDR2 YNNKEL (reference sequence). CDR3 amino acids: CASSARLAGGQETQYF. CDR3 coding DNA: TGTGCCAGCAGCGCCCGACTAGCGGGGGGCCAAGAGACCCAGTACTTC.